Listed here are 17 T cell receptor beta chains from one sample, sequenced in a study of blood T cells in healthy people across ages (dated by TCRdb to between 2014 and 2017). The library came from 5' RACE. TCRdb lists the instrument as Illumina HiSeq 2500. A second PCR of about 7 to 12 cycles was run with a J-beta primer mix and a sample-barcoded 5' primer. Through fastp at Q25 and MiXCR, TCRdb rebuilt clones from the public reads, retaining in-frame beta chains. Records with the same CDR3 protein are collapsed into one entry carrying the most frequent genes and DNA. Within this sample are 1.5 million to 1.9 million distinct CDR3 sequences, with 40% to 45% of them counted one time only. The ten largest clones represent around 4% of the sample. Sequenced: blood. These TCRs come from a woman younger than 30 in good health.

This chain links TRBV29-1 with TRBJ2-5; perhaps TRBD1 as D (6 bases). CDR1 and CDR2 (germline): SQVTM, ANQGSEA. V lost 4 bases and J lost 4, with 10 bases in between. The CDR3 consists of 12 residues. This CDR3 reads CSVVRGTETQYF. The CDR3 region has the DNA TGCAGCGTTGTGAGGGGGACAGAGACCCAGTACTTC.

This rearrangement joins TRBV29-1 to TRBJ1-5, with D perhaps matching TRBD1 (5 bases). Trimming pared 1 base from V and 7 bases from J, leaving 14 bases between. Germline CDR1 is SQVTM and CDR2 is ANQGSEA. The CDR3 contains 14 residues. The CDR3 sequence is CSVEVGGAKQPQHF. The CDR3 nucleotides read TGCAGCGTTGAAGTTGGGGGAGCCAAACAGCCCCAGCATTTT.

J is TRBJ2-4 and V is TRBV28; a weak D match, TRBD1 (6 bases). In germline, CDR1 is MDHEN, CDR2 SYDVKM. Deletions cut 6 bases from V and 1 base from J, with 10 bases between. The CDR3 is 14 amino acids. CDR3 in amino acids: CASSAQGAKNIQYF. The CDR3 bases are TGTGCCAGCAGCGCTCAGGGGGCCAAAAACATTCAGTACTTC.

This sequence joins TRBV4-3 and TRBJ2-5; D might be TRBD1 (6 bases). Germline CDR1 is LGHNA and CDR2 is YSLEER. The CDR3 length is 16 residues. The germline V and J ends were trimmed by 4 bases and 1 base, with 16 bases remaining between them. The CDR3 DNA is TGCGCCAGCAGCCGGGAGACAGGTACAATCCAAGAGACCCAGTACTTC. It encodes CASSRETGTIQETQYF.

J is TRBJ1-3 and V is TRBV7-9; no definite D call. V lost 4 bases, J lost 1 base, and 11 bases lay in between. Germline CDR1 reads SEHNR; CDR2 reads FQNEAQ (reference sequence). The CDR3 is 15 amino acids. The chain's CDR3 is CASSSTWASGNTIYF. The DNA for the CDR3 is TGTGCCAGCAGCTCAACATGGGCTTCTGGAAACACCATATATTTT. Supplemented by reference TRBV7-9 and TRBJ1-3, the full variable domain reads DTGVSQNPRHKITKRGQNVTFRCDPISEHNRLYWYRQTLGQGPEFLTYFQNEAQLEKSRLLSDRFSAERPKGSFSTLEIQRTEQGDSAMYLCASSSTWASGNTIYFGEGSWLTVV.

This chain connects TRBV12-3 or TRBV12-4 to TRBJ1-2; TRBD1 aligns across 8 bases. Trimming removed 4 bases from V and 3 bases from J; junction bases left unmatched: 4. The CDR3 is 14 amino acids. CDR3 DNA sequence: TGTGCCAGCAGTTCCGCGGACAGGGACTATGGCTACACCTTC. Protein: CASSSADRDYGYTF.

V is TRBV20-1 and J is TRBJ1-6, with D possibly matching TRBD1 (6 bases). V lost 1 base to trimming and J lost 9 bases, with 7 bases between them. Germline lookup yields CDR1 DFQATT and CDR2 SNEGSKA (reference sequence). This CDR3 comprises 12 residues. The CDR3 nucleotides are TGCAGTGCTAGAGTAGGGGGTTCACCCCTCCACTTT. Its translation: CSARVGGSPLHF.

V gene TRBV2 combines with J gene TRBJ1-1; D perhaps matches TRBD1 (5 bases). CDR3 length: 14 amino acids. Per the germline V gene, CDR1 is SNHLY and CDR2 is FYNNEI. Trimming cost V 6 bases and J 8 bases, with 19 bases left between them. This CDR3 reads CASRGYGATGEAFF. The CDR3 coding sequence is TGTGCCAGCAGAGGCTACGGGGCGACGGGAGAAGCTTTCTTT.

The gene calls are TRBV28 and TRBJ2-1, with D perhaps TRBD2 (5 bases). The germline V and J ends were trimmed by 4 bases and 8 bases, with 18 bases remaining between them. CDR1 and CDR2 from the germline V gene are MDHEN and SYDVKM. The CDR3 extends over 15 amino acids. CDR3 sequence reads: CASSSRGISFDEQFF. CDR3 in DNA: TGTGCCAGCAGTTCACGAGGGATTAGCTTCGATGAGCAGTTCTTC. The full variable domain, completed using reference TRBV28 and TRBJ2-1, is DVKVTQSSRYLVKRTGEKVFLECVQDMDHENMFWYRQDPGLGLRLIYFSYDVKMKEKGDIPEGYSVSREKKERFSLILESASTNQTSMYLCASSSRGISFDEQFFGPGTRLTVL.

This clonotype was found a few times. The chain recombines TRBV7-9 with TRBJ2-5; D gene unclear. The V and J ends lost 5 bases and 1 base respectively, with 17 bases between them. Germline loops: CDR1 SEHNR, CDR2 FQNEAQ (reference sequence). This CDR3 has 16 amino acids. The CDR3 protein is CASSPLFWGPQETQYF. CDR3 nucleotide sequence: TGTGCCAGCAGCCCCCTCTTCTGGGGTCCCCAAGAGACCCAGTACTTC. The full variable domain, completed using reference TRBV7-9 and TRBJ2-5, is DTGVSQNPRHKITKRGQNVTFRCDPISEHNRLYWYRQTLGQGPEFLTYFQNEAQLEKSRLLSDRFSAERPKGSFSTLEIQRTEQGDSAMYLCASSPLFWGPQETQYFGPGTRLLVL.

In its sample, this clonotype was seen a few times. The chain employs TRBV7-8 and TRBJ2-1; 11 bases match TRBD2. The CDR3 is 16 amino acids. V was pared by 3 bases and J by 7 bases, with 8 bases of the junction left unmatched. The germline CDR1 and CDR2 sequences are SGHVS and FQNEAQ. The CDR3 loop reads CASSFSRTSGSNEQFF. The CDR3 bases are TGTGCCAGCAGCTTTTCGAGAACTAGCGGGAGTAATGAGCAGTTCTTC.

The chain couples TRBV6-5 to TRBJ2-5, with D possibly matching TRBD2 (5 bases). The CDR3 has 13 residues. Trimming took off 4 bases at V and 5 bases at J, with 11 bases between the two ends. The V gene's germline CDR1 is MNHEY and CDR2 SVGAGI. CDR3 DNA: TGTGCCAGCAGTTTTGGAGGTTTGGAGACCCAGTACTTC. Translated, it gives CASSFGGLETQYF.

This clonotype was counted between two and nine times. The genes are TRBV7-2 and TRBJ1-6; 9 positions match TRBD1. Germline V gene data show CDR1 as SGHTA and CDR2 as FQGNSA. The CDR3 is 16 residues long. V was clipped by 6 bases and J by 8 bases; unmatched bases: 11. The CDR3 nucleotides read TGTGCCAGCAGTCCGGGACAGGGTGGACTCGATTCACCCCTCCACTTT. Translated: CASSPGQGGLDSPLHF.

In DNA form, the CDR3 reads TGTGCCAGCGCCTGGCCAGGGTCTGGGGAGCAGTTCTTC. Its translation: CASAWPGSGEQFF. The rearrangement joins TRBV12-3 or TRBV12-4 to TRBJ2-1; weak D call: TRBD1 (5 bases). The CDR3 is 13 residues long. Trimming stripped 8 bases from V and 10 bases from J, with 18 bases between.

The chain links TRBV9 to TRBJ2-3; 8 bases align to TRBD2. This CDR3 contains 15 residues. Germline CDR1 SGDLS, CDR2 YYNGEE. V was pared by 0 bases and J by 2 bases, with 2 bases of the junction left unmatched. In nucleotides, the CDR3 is TGTGCCAGCAGCGTAGACGGGGGGGTCACAGATACGCAGTATTTT. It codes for CASSVDGGVTDTQYF.

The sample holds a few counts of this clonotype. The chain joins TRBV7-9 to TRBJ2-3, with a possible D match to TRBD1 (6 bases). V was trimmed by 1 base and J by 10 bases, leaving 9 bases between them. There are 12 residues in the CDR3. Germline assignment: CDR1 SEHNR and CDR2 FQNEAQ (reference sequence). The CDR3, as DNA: TGTGCCAGCAGCTTAGGGGGGCTGCCGCAGTATTTT. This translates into CASSLGGLPQYF.

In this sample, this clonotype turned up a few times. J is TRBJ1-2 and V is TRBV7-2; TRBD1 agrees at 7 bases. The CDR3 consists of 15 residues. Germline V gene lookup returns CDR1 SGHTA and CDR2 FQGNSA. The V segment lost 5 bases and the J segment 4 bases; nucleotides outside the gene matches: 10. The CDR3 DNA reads TGTGCCAGCAGCCCTCAGGGGGGGAATCGCTATGGCTACACCTTC. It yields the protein CASSPQGGNRYGYTF.